The rows below give T cell receptor beta chains drawn from one sample of a study of OX40 agonist ivuxolimab in advanced cancers. The repertoire was sequenced with immunoSEQ multiplex PCR; TCRdb's copy has only in-frame clones and lacks some. Of about 52,000 clones in the sample, 85% to 95% are singletons; the top ten hold roughly a quarter. Sequenced material: CD4+ or CD8+ T cells sorted from blood, taken in a trial of the OX40 agonist ivuxolimab. These receptors were collected from an adult with an advanced solid tumor such as melanoma, head and neck, liver or kidney cancer. The CDR3 runs from the conserved cysteine through the conserved F or W. Fields, in order: V gene, CDR3 length, clone size, J gene, D gene, CDR3 protein, CDR3 DNA. A D gene is named only where the DNA matches it firmly. Clone size is shown for a subset of rows, as once, few, many or a class of expanded clone.

v_gene: TRBV9; len: 14; abundance: -; j_gene: TRBJ1-1; d_gene: -; CDR3aa: CASSVGSGNTEAFF; CDR3nt: TGTGCCAGCAGCGTAGGTTCTGGGAACACTGAAGCTTTCTTT
v_gene: TRBV10-3; len: 14; abundance: -; j_gene: TRBJ2-7; d_gene: TRBD1; CDR3aa: CAIRRDRGIYEQYF; CDR3nt: TGTGCCATCAGGCGGGACAGGGGAATCTACGAGCAGTACTTC
v_gene: TRBV11-2; len: 17; abundance: -; j_gene: TRBJ2-3; d_gene: TRBD2; CDR3aa: CASSLSSLAGHTDTQYF; CDR3nt: TGTGCCAGCAGCTTATCGTCGCTAGCGGGGCACACAGATACGCAGTATTTT
v_gene: TRBV10-2; len: 16; abundance: -; j_gene: TRBJ2-5; d_gene: TRBD2; CDR3aa: CASSDGPSGSQETQYF; CDR3nt: TGCGCCAGCAGTGATGGGCCTAGCGGGTCTCAAGAGACCCAGTACTTC
v_gene: TRBV2; len: 15; abundance: -; j_gene: TRBJ1-2; d_gene: -; CDR3aa: CASILGQLANYGYTF; CDR3nt: TGTGCCAGCATCTTGGGGCAGTTAGCTAACTATGGCTACACCTTC
v_gene: TRBV4-2; len: 16; abundance: -; j_gene: TRBJ1-4; d_gene: -; CDR3aa: CASSQDRAEVTRKLFF; CDR3nt: TGTGCCAGCAGCCAAGATAGGGCAGAAGTTACTCGAAAACTGTTTTTT
v_gene: TRBV28; len: 15; abundance: -; j_gene: TRBJ1-5; d_gene: TRBD1; CDR3aa: CASGWDSYGSQPQHF; CDR3nt: TGTGCCAGCGGGTGGGACAGCTACGGTAGTCAGCCCCAGCATTTT
v_gene: TRBV9; len: 13; abundance: -; j_gene: TRBJ1-3; d_gene: TRBD1; CDR3aa: CASSAGTANTIYF; CDR3nt: TGTGCCAGCAGCGCCGGGACAGCGAACACCATATATTTT
v_gene: TRBV27; len: 14; abundance: -; j_gene: TRBJ2-5; d_gene: TRBD2; CDR3aa: CASSQLAGEGTQYF; CDR3nt: TGTGCCAGCAGCCAACTAGCGGGAGAGGGGACCCAGTACTTC
v_gene: TRBV6-6; len: 16; abundance: -; j_gene: TRBJ1-4; d_gene: TRBD1; CDR3aa: CASSTDLTGNGEKLFF; CDR3nt: TGTGCCAGCAGCACCGACCTGACAGGGAATGGAGAAAAACTGTTTTTT
v_gene: TRBV7-8; len: 15; abundance: -; j_gene: TRBJ2-1; d_gene: -; CDR3aa: CASSLYSGSYNEQFF; CDR3nt: TGTGCCAGCAGCCTGTATAGCGGATCCTACAATGAGCAGTTCTTC
v_gene: TRBV7-9; len: 12; abundance: -; j_gene: TRBJ2-3; d_gene: -; CDR3aa: CASSVMGDTQYF; CDR3nt: TGTGCCAGCAGCGTCATGGGAGATACGCAGTATTTT
v_gene: TRBV27; len: 17; abundance: -; j_gene: TRBJ1-1; d_gene: TRBD1; CDR3aa: CASATTYRGLRSTEAFF; CDR3nt: TGTGCCAGCGCAACCACATACAGGGGCTTGCGGAGCACTGAAGCTTTCTTT
v_gene: TRBV2; len: 11; abundance: medium-sized; j_gene: TRBJ2-7; d_gene: -; CDR3aa: CASSQPREQYF; CDR3nt: TGTGCCAGCAGTCAGCCGCGGGAGCAGTACTTC
v_gene: TRBV14; len: 16; abundance: once; j_gene: TRBJ2-1; d_gene: TRBD1; CDR3aa: CASSGQTGPHFDEQFF; CDR3nt: TGTGCCAGCAGCGGCCAGACAGGGCCCCACTTCGATGAGCAGTTCTTC
v_gene: TRBV30; len: 15; abundance: -; j_gene: TRBJ2-2; d_gene: -; CDR3aa: CAWSVPQVDTGELFF; CDR3nt: TGTGCCTGGAGTGTACCCCAGGTGGACACCGGGGAGCTGTTTTTT
v_gene: TRBV10-3; len: 16; abundance: -; j_gene: TRBJ2-7; d_gene: TRBD1; CDR3aa: CAISEPTGESDYEQYF; CDR3nt: TGTGCCATCAGTGAGCCGACAGGGGAATCGGACTACGAGCAGTACTTC
v_gene: TRBV5-6; len: 14; abundance: -; j_gene: TRBJ2-7; d_gene: -; CDR3aa: CASSPPGSPYEQYF; CDR3nt: TGTGCCAGCAGTCCACCAGGGTCCCCCTACGAGCAGTACTTC
v_gene: TRBV2; len: 14; abundance: -; j_gene: TRBJ2-2; d_gene: -; CDR3aa: CASSETRPTGELFF; CDR3nt: TGTGCCAGCAGTGAAACAAGACCCACCGGGGAGCTGTTTTTT
v_gene: TRBV15; len: 21; abundance: -; j_gene: TRBJ2-2; d_gene: -; CDR3aa: CATSIPGGQEVQGANTGELFF; CDR3nt: TGTGCCACCAGCATACCTGGGGGGCAGGAGGTTCAAGGCGCGAACACCGGGGAGCTGTTTTTT
v_gene: TRBV9; len: 17; abundance: -; j_gene: TRBJ2-1; d_gene: TRBD1; CDR3aa: CASSDTRTGLIDNEQFF; CDR3nt: TGTGCCAGCAGCGATACGCGGACAGGGCTGATAGACAATGAGCAGTTCTTC
v_gene: TRBV2; len: 13; abundance: once; j_gene: TRBJ2-7; d_gene: -; CDR3aa: CASSRDTPLEQYF; CDR3nt: TGTGCCAGCAGCCGGGACACCCCCTTGGAGCAGTACTTC
v_gene: TRBV19; len: 18; abundance: -; j_gene: TRBJ1-1; d_gene: TRBD1; CDR3aa: CASSIDSDRDSLDTEAFF; CDR3nt: TGTGCCAGTAGTATAGATTCGGACCGGGACAGTTTAGACACTGAAGCTTTCTTT
v_gene: TRBV9; len: 16; abundance: -; j_gene: TRBJ2-3; d_gene: TRBD1; CDR3aa: CASSLLGQAHTDTQYF; CDR3nt: TGTGCCAGCAGCCTATTAGGACAGGCGCACACAGATACGCAGTATTTT
v_gene: TRBV5-1; len: 15; abundance: -; j_gene: TRBJ2-7; d_gene: TRBD1; CDR3aa: CASSLEQGLNYEQYF; CDR3nt: TGCGCCAGCAGCTTGGAACAGGGGTTAAACTACGAGCAGTACTTC
v_gene: TRBV27; len: 16; abundance: -; j_gene: TRBJ2-3; d_gene: TRBD2; CDR3aa: CASSLIHGRARDTQYF; CDR3nt: TGTGCCAGCAGTTTGATCCACGGGAGGGCCCGGGATACGCAGTATTTT
v_gene: TRBV27; len: 18; abundance: -; j_gene: TRBJ2-3; d_gene: -; CDR3aa: CASSFLRRGVSSTDTQYF; CDR3nt: TGTGCCAGCAGTTTCCTCCGGAGAGGCGTTTCTAGCACAGATACGCAGTATTTT
v_gene: TRBV28; len: 13; abundance: -; j_gene: TRBJ1-2; d_gene: -; CDR3aa: CASRSQGDYGYTF; CDR3nt: TGTGCCAGCAGATCTCAGGGAGATTATGGCTACACCTTC
v_gene: TRBV7-9; len: 17; abundance: -; j_gene: TRBJ2-6; d_gene: TRBD1; CDR3aa: CATGTGTGLSGANVLTF; CDR3nt: TGTGCCACGGGGACAGGGACAGGGCTCTCTGGGGCCAACGTCCTGACTTTC
v_gene: TRBV28; len: 14; abundance: once; j_gene: TRBJ2-7; d_gene: -; CDR3aa: CASSSRHSSYEQYF; CDR3nt: TGTGCCAGCAGTTCTCGCCATAGCTCCTACGAGCAGTACTTC
v_gene: TRBV9; len: 15; abundance: -; j_gene: TRBJ1-2; d_gene: -; CDR3aa: CASSPLRTRGYGYTF; CDR3nt: TGTGCCAGCAGCCCACTCAGGACGCGAGGCTATGGCTACACCTTC
v_gene: TRBV27; len: 16; abundance: -; j_gene: TRBJ2-1; d_gene: -; CDR3aa: CASSLNFWSSYNEQFF; CDR3nt: TGTGCCAGCAGTTTGAATTTTTGGAGCTCCTACAATGAGCAGTTCTTC
v_gene: TRBV27; len: 15; abundance: -; j_gene: TRBJ1-5; d_gene: -; CDR3aa: CASSLFGGFNQPQHF; CDR3nt: TGTGCCAGCAGTTTATTTGGGGGGTTCAATCAGCCCCAGCATTTT
v_gene: TRBV2; len: 15; abundance: -; j_gene: TRBJ2-7; d_gene: -; CDR3aa: CASSDLPGGEPEQYF; CDR3nt: TGTGCCAGCTCGGACCTCCCGGGCGGGGAGCCCGAGCAGTACTTC
v_gene: TRBV4-3; len: 18; abundance: -; j_gene: TRBJ2-2; d_gene: TRBD1; CDR3aa: CASSQDSPGGEVTGELFF; CDR3nt: TGCGCCAGCAGCCAAGACTCTCCAGGGGGCGAGGTTACCGGGGAGCTGTTTTTT
v_gene: TRBV4-3; len: 11; abundance: once; j_gene: TRBJ2-7; d_gene: -; CDR3aa: CASSHQGEQYF; CDR3nt: TGCGCCAGCAGCCACCAAGGGGAGCAGTACTTC
v_gene: TRBV6-4; len: 13; abundance: -; j_gene: TRBJ2-2; d_gene: -; CDR3aa: CASSENRAGELFF; CDR3nt: TGTGCCAGCAGTGAAAACAGGGCCGGGGAGCTGTTTTTT
v_gene: TRBV7-9; len: 15; abundance: -; j_gene: TRBJ2-1; d_gene: -; CDR3aa: CASSILRDFYNEQFF; CDR3nt: TGTGCCAGCAGCATCTTGCGGGACTTCTACAATGAGCAGTTCTTC
v_gene: TRBV4-2; len: 16; abundance: -; j_gene: TRBJ2-7; d_gene: -; CDR3aa: CASSQGPHVGPYEQYF; CDR3nt: TGTGCCAGCAGCCAAGGCCCTCATGTAGGCCCCTACGAGCAGTACTTC
v_gene: TRBV7-9; len: 15; abundance: -; j_gene: TRBJ2-7; d_gene: -; CDR3aa: CASSPAGLSSYEQYF; CDR3nt: TGTGCCAGCAGCCCCGCGGGACTTAGTAGCTACGAGCAGTACTTC
v_gene: TRBV6-5; len: 16; abundance: -; j_gene: TRBJ1-1; d_gene: TRBD1; CDR3aa: CASSSGTGPTNTEAFF; CDR3nt: TGTGCCAGCAGTTCCGGGACAGGGCCGACGAACACTGAAGCTTTCTTT
v_gene: TRBV27; len: 14; abundance: -; j_gene: TRBJ1-4; d_gene: TRBD1; CDR3aa: CASRRDSFNEKLFF; CDR3nt: TGTGCCAGCAGACGGGACAGTTTTAATGAAAAACTGTTTTTT
v_gene: TRBV19; len: 20; abundance: -; j_gene: TRBJ2-7; d_gene: TRBD1; CDR3aa: CASSIDPIPTTGIPPYEQYF; CDR3nt: TGTGCCAGTAGTATAGACCCTATCCCCACGACAGGGATCCCACCTTACGAGCAGTACTTC
v_gene: TRBV11-2; len: 18; abundance: -; j_gene: TRBJ2-1; d_gene: -; CDR3aa: CASSLDPTGHSSYNEQFF; CDR3nt: TGTGCCAGCAGCTTAGATCCAACGGGGCACAGCTCCTACAATGAGCAGTTCTTC
v_gene: TRBV4-3; len: 15; abundance: -; j_gene: TRBJ1-1; d_gene: -; CDR3aa: CASSQGPETNTEAFF; CDR3nt: TGCGCCAGCAGCCAAGGCCCAGAGACAAACACTGAAGCTTTCTTT
v_gene: TRBV7-2; len: 14; abundance: -; j_gene: TRBJ1-2; d_gene: -; CDR3aa: CASSLGTDNYGYTF; CDR3nt: TGTGCCAGCAGCTTAGGGACGGATAACTATGGCTACACCTTC
v_gene: TRBV9; len: 15; abundance: -; j_gene: TRBJ2-3; d_gene: -; CDR3aa: CASTQGGRDTDTQYF; CDR3nt: TGTGCCAGCACCCAGGGGGGGAGGGACACAGATACGCAGTATTTT
v_gene: TRBV11-2; len: 14; abundance: -; j_gene: TRBJ1-1; d_gene: -; CDR3aa: CASSLVGVNTEAFF; CDR3nt: TGTGCCAGCAGCTTAGTGGGGGTGAACACTGAAGCTTTCTTT
v_gene: TRBV27; len: 15; abundance: -; j_gene: TRBJ2-7; d_gene: TRBD1; CDR3aa: CASSFLGQGAYEQYF; CDR3nt: TGTGCCAGCAGTTTCCTGGGACAGGGGGCCTACGAGCAGTACTTC
v_gene: TRBV11-2; len: 16; abundance: -; j_gene: TRBJ2-5; d_gene: -; CDR3aa: CASSLESPRSQETQYF; CDR3nt: TGTGCCAGCAGCTTAGAGAGTCCCCGCTCCCAAGAGACCCAGTACTTC